These 3 T cell receptor beta chains were sequenced from one sample in a study of tumor-infiltrating lymphocytes in primary liver carcinoma. The template, 500 ng total RNA, yielded TCR beta cDNA made with a constant-region primer. What produced the TCR beta libraries was three nested multiplex PCR rounds using slightly modified ARM-PCR. TRBV1-TRBV30 forward primers paired with a C-beta reverse primer were used in the first two PCR rounds, which ran roughly 9 cycles each. TCRdb reprocessed the multiplex PCR reads via MiXCR and lists one record per CDR3 protein. This table holds approximately 300,000 distinct CDR3 sequences, roughly two thirds found once. Out of unsorted whole blood came the blood RNA, and germline DNA was extracted as well. Material: peripheral blood. These receptors originate from a man aged 35 to 55 with primary liver carcinoma and hepatitis B virus infection.

On this clonotype itself: With a much larger clone just one base away, this may be a read error. The rearrangement links TRBV6-5 to TRBJ2-2; the D is unclear. The CDR3 sequence is 14 residues long. Germline CDR1 reads MNHEY; CDR2 reads SVGAGI. V gave up 7 bases and J gave up 5 bases, with 14 bases separating them. This CDR3 reads CASTFGWSTGELFF. The CDR3 bases are TGTGCCAGCACCTTCGGGTGGAGTACCGGGGAGCTGTTTTTT.

This clonotype was counted once. The junction departs from the called germline gene at one end, perhaps through a read error. The rearrangement links TRBV11-1 to TRBJ1-1; 7 bases are a match to TRBD1. The CDR3 is 15 amino acids. Germline V gene lookup returns CDR1 SGHAT and CDR2 FQDESV (reference sequence). CDR3: CASSYQGGRYTEALF. CDR3 DNA: TGTGCCAGCAGCTACCAGGGGGGGCGATACACTGAAGCTCTCTTT.

This clonotype has just one count. The rearrangement links TRBV7-9 to TRBJ2-1; the match to TRBD1 covers 9 bases. The CDR3 is made up of 15 amino acids. CDR1 and CDR2 (germline): SEHNR, FQNEAQ (reference sequence). Trimming at V came to 10 bases and at J to 5 bases, leaving 12 bases not matched to a gene. CDR3 DNA: TGTGCCACCAGACCCGGGACAGGGAGGGACAATGAGCAGTTCTTC. Its translation: CATRPGTGRDNEQFF.